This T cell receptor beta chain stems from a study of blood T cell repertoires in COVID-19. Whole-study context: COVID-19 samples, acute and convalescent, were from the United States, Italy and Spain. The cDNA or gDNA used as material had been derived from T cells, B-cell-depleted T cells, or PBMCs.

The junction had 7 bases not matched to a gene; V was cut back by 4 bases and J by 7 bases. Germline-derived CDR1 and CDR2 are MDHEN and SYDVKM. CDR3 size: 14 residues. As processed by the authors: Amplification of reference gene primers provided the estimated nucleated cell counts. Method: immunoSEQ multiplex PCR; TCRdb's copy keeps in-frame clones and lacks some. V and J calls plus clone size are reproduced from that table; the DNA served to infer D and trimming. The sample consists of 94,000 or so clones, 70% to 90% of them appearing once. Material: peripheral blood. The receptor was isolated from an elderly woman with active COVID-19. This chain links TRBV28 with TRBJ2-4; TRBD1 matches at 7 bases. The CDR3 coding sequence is TGTGCCAGCAGTTCCCCAGACAGGGCGAACATTCAGTACTTC. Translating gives CASSSPDRANIQYF.